This TCR beta chain was identified during a study of control samples from healthy donors and cancer patients (dated by TCRdb to the early 2020s). Trimmed from V: 8 bases; trimmed from J: 10 bases; junction bases lacking a gene match: 8. Including the terminal cysteine and phenylalanine, the CDR3 comprises 14 residues. CDR3 DNA is the only sequence kept; it has 42 bases, read in frame from the first base. Based on the germline V gene, the CDR1 and CDR2 sequences are SNHLY and FYNNEI. For this clone: Its binding antigen is unknown. Per-base qualities were not stored, and no clone one base away is much larger.

To prepare the library, the immunoSEQ multiplex PCR assay was applied. TCRdb took over this immuneACCESS table, retaining in-frame rearrangements with V and J assigned. Such tables are incomplete; in checked studies, under half of the missing clones stem from an unresolved V gene, and the remainder is unexplained. The sample contains 100,000 to 150,000 clones, more than 85% of them found a single time. More than 1.5% of the sample goes to the ten largest clones. Sequencing was performed on blood. The V and J segments used are TRBV2 and TRBJ1-6, with 10 middle bases fitting TRBD1. This clonotype originated in a man aged 18 to 29 in good health. This receptor has the CDR3 CASENRDRGSPLHF. The DNA is TGTGCCAGCGAAAACCGGGACAGGGGCTCACCCCTCCACTTT.